This T cell receptor beta chain is drawn from a study of long-term antiretroviral therapy in people with HIV. V was clipped by 7 bases and J by 1 base; unmatched bases: 14. CDR3 length: 17 amino acids. Germline CDR1 is MGHDK and CDR2 is SYGVNS. Survey level was the resolution at which the v3.0 immunoSEQ assay ran. Assay used: immunoSEQ multiplex PCR; TCRdb lists only in-frame clones, some missing. The data show 44,000 or so clones, with over 90% seen just once and about 3% held by the top ten. HIV-positive participants all received treatment in the United States. The sample was unsorted PBMCs, taken 3.7 years after starting antiretroviral therapy. The J gene is TRBJ1-1, the V gene TRBV25-1, with 8 bases identical to TRBD1. The clonotype comes from a woman between 45 and 60 years old with HIV. CDR3 DNA sequence: TGTGCCAGCAACGGAGGGAGGACAGGGACAGAGAACACTGAAGCTTTCTTT. This codes for CASNGGRTGTENTEAFF.